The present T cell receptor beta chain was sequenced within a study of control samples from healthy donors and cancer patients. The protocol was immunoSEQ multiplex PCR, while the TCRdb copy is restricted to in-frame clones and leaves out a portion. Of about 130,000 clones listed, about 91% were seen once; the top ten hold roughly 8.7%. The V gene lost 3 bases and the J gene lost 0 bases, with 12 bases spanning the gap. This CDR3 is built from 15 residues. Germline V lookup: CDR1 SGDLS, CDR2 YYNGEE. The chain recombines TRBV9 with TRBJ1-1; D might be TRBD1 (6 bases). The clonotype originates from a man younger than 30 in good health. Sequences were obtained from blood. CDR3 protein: CASSAGPGVNTEAFF. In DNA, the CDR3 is TGTGCCAGCAGCGCGGGGCCAGGGGTGAACACTGAAGCTTTCTTT.